Reported below is one T cell receptor beta chain. The sample belongs to a study of human T cells and chemical hapten exposure. Time point described: patch test 3, about 24 weeks after DPC sensitization. Treatment defined: therapeutic diphenylcyclopropenone sensitization with weekly scalp DPC. TCRdb recomputed calls from the RACE reads with MiXCR, one row per CDR3 protein. The top ten hold about 1.5% of the sample, which has tens of thousands of distinct CDR3 sequences, around 10% seen once. V dropped 5 bases and J dropped 5; count of bases not matched to a gene: 19. Per germline, CDR1 SGHVS and CDR2 FNYEAQ. This CDR3 is built from 18 residues.

V usage is TRBV7-6 and J usage is TRBJ2-5; 8 bases agree with TRBD2. The TCR originated in a woman in her forties or fifties with alopecia areata. Some clones in this sample may be carry-over from other donors' samples. The sample was whole blood, taken in connection with sensitization to the hapten diphenylcyclopropenone (DPC). CDR3 loop: CASSQKLLAAGGRETQYF. The CDR3 DNA sequence: TGTGCCAGCAGCCAAAAACTGTTAGCCGCGGGGGGTAGGGAGACCCAGTACTTC.